Below are 16 T cell receptor beta chains sequenced from a single sample in a study of beta chain features in type 1 diabetes. Expressed TCRB transcripts were sequenced after all isolated RNA was converted to cDNA. The assay was immunoSEQ multiplex PCR, and TCRdb's table has in-frame clones only and misses some. The sample lists some 250,000 clones, 25% to 30% occurring once. Sequencing used central memory CD4+ T cells from blood. Receptors originate from a man aged 25-45 years in good health.

This sequence joins TRBV30 and TRBJ1-6; 8 positions match TRBD1. The CDR3 length is 14 residues. The V gene end was trimmed by 4 bases and the J gene end by 3 bases; junction bases not matched to a gene: 2. CDR1 GTSNPN and CDR2 SVGIG come from the germline V gene (reference sequence). This CDR3 is CAWTGTGYNSPLHF. For the CDR3, the DNA is TGTGCCTGGACCGGGACAGGCTATAATTCACCCCTCCACTTT.

This clone has ten or more counts. This chain connects TRBV29-1 to TRBJ1-5; 7 bases map to TRBD1. This CDR3 region has 14 residues. V was pared by 7 bases and J by 4 bases, with 10 bases of the junction left unmatched. Germline assignment: CDR1 SQVTM and CDR2 ANQGSEA. The CDR3 bases are TGCAGCGCCATCGGGGACAGCTTAAATCAGCCCCAGCATTTT. As protein: CSAIGDSLNQPQHF.

This clone was detected only a few times. The sample has other DNA sequences that encode this CDR3 too. The gene calls are TRBV28 and TRBJ2-5; 9 positions agree with TRBD1. With V trimmed by 2 bases and J by 5 bases, 6 bases remained unmatched. The V gene's germline CDR1 is MDHEN and CDR2 SYDVKM. The CDR3 length is 15 residues. CDR3 protein: CASSLRQGVRETQYF. The CDR3 DNA reads as TGTGCCAGCAGTTTAAGACAGGGGGTACGGGAGACCCAGTACTTC.

This clone was counted many times. Other DNA sequences in the same sample also yield this CDR3. This rearrangement joins TRBV19 to TRBJ1-2; D call uncertain. This CDR3 spans 13 amino acids. Deletions cut 5 bases from V and 7 bases from J, with 14 bases between. Germline V gene lookup returns CDR1 LNHDA and CDR2 SQIVND (reference sequence). This chain's CDR3 is CASSSRAGLGYTF. The CDR3 bases are TGTGCCAGTAGTTCAAGGGCGGGTCTTGGCTACACCTTC.

This clone was seen many times. This chain uses TRBV6-5 with TRBJ2-3, with 10 nucleotides matching TRBD1. This CDR3 is 16 amino acids long. J gave up 5 bases and V 4 bases, and 9 bases lay outside the gene matches. Germline lookup yields CDR1 MNHEY and CDR2 SVGAGI. CDR3 loop: CASSLSGTGVGDTQYF. CDR3 coding DNA: TGTGCCAGCAGTTTGTCCGGGACAGGGGTCGGAGATACGCAGTATTTT.

Only a few counts were recorded for this clone. The J gene is TRBJ1-2, the V gene TRBV29-1; possibly TRBD1 for D (6 bases). CDR3 size: 14 residues. The germline V gene has CDR1 SQVTM and CDR2 ANQGSEA. Trimming left V 1 base short and J 2 bases short, with 11 bases between. In nucleotides, the CDR3 is TGCAGCGTTGAAGGGAGGGGGAGGAACTATGGCTACACCTTC. Translated, it gives CSVEGRGRNYGYTF.

CDR3 sequence reads: CASSLRGSSQETQYF. CDR3 bases: TGTGCCAGCAGCTTACGGGGCAGCTCCCAAGAGACCCAGTACTTC. The chain is built from TRBV7-2 and TRBJ2-5; either TRBD1 or TRBD2 may supply D (5 bases each). Trimming shortened V by 2 bases and J by 1 base, and 11 bases separated the two germline ends. This CDR3 has 15 residues. Germline assignment: CDR1 SGHTA and CDR2 FQGNSA.

This clone was counted a single time. This chain joins TRBV5-1 and TRBJ2-2, with D unresolved. This CDR3 contains 13 residues. Germline V gene sequence: CDR1 SGHRS, CDR2 YFSETQ. V lost 0 bases and J 6 bases, leaving 6 bases between the germline ends. Here the CDR3 reads CASSLVSPGELFF. The CDR3 nucleotides read TGCGCCAGCAGCTTGGTTAGTCCCGGGGAGCTGTTTTTT.

This clone was found a few times. V is TRBV6-1 and J is TRBJ2-1; D call uncertain. The V gene's germline CDR1 is MNHNS and CDR2 SASEGT. V gave up 2 bases and J gave up 5 bases, with 4 bases separating them. CDR3 size: 12 residues. The CDR3 DNA is TGTGCCAGCAGTGAAAGGAACAATGAGCAGTTCTTC. As protein: CASSERNNEQFF.

Comment on this clone: Other DNA sequences from this sample encode an identical CDR3 as well. The chain carries TRBV29-1 and TRBJ2-3; TRBD1 matches at 9 bases. The CDR3 is 12 residues long. Trimming removed 6 bases from V and 6 bases from J; junction bases left unmatched: 4. Germline V gene data show CDR1 as SQVTM and CDR2 as ANQGSEA. The CDR3 bases are TGCAGCGTCGACAGGGGGGGGGATACGCAGTATTTT. This encodes CSVDRGGDTQYF.

V gene TRBV7-9 combines with J gene TRBJ2-7; D unclear. Germline V CDR1 and CDR2: SEHNR, FQNEAQ (reference sequence). Between the trimmed V and J ends, which lost 3 bases and 3 bases, there was a span of 6 bases. This CDR3 contains 12 residues. Here the CDR3 reads CASSFNRYEQYF. For the CDR3, the DNA is TGTGCCAGCAGCTTTAATCGCTACGAGCAGTACTTC.

The J gene is TRBJ2-7, the V gene TRBV5-1; D not certain. The CDR3 runs to 13 residues. CDR1 is SGHRS and CDR2 is YFSETQ in the germline V gene. Between the trimmed V and J ends, which lost 5 bases and 7 bases, there was a span of 16 bases. CDR3 in amino acids: CASSSGPGEEQYF. In DNA form, the CDR3 reads TGCGCCAGCAGTAGTGGCCCGGGCGAGGAGCAGTACTTC. The full variable domain, with the rest looked up from reference TRBV5-1 and TRBJ2-7, is KAGVTQTPRYLIKTRGQQVTLSCSPISGHRSVSWYQQTPGQGLQFLFEYFSETQRNKGNFPGRFSGRQFSNSRSEMNVSTLELGDSALYLCASSSGPGEEQYFGPGTRLTVT.

This clone has just a few counts. The chain carries TRBV2 and TRBJ2-3; 9 positions agree with TRBD2. Germline loops: CDR1 SNHLY, CDR2 FYNNEI. The CDR3 consists of 16 residues. V was pared by 6 bases and J by 1 base, with 8 bases of the junction left unmatched. The CDR3 nucleotides are TGTGCCAGCAGCCGAGCATGGACTAGCGGCACAGATACGCAGTATTTT. This encodes CASSRAWTSGTDTQYF.

The J gene is TRBJ2-7, the V gene TRBV29-1; 7 nucleotides agree with TRBD2. J gave up 6 bases and V 5 bases, and 7 bases lay outside the gene matches. Per the germline V gene, CDR1 is SQVTM and CDR2 is ANQGSEA. CDR3 length: 12 amino acids. CDR3 coding DNA: TGCAGCGTTTGGGGAGGGACCGCCGAGCAGTACTTC. It translates to CSVWGGTAEQYF.

J is TRBJ2-7 and V is TRBV15, with D maybe TRBD1 (5 bases). This CDR3 has 17 residues. Trimming removed 0 bases at V and 5 bases at J, with 20 bases between. Germline loops: CDR1 LNHNV, CDR2 YYDKDF (reference sequence). CDR3 bases: TGTGCCACCAGCAGAGAGATACCAGGGAAGAATGACCACGAGCAGTACTTC. Encoded protein: CATSREIPGKNDHEQYF.

J is TRBJ1-5 and V is TRBV29-1, with 7 bases aligning to TRBD1. Germline lookup yields CDR1 SQVTM and CDR2 ANQGSEA. This CDR3 contains 14 residues. V lost 6 bases to trimming and J lost 2 bases; unmatched junction nucleotides: 7. The DNA for the CDR3 is TGCAGCGTCCCCGGTACAGGGGGCAATCAGCCCCAGCATTTT. Translated: CSVPGTGGNQPQHF.